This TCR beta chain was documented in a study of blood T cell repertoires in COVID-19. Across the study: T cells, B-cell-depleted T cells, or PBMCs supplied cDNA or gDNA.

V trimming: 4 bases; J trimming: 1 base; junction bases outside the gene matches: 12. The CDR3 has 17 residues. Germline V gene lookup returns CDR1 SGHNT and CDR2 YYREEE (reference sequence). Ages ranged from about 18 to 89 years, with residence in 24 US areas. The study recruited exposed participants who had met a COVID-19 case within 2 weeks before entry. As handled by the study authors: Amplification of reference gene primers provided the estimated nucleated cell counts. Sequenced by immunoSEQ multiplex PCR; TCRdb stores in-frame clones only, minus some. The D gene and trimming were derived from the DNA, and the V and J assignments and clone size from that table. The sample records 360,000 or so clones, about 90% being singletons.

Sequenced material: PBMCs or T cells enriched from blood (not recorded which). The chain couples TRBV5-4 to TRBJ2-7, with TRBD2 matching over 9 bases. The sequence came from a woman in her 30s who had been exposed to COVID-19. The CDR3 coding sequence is TGTGCCAGCAGCCCCCGGGGGTCGAGCGGGAGGTCCTACGAGCAGTACTTC. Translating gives CASSPRGSSGRSYEQYF.